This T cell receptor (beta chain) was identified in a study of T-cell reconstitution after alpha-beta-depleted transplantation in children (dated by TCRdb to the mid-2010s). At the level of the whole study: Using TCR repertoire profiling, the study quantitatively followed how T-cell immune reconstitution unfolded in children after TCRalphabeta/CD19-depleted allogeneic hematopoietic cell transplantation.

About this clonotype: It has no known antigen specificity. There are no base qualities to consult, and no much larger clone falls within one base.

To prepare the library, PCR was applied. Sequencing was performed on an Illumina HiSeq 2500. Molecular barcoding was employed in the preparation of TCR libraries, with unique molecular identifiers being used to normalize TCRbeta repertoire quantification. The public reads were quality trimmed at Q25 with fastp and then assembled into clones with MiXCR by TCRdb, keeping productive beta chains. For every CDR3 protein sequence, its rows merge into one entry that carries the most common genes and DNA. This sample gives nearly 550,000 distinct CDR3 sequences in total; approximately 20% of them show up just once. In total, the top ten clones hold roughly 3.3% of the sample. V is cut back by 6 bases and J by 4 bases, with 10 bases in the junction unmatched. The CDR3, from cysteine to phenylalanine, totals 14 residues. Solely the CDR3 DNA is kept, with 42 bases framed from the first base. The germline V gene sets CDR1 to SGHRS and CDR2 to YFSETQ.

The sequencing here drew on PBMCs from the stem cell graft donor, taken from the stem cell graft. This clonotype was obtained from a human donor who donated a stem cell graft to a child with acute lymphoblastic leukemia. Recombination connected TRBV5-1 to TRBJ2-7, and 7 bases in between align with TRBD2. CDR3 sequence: CASTRDAGEYEQYF. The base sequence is TGCGCCAGCACGCGGGACGCGGGAGAGTACGAGCAGTACTTC.